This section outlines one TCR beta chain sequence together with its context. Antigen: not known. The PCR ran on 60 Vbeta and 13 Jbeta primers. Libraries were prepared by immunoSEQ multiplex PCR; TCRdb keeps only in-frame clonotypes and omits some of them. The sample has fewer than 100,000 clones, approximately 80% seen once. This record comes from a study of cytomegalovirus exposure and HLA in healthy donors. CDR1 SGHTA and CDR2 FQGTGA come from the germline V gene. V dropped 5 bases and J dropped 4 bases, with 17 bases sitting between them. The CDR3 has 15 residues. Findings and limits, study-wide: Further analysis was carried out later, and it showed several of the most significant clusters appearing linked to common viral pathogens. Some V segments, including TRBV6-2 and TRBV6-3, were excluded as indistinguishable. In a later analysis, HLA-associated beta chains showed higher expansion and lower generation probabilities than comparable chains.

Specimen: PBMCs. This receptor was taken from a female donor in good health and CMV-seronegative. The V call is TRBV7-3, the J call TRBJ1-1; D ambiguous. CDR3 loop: CASSQRSTEGTEAFF. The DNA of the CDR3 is TGTGCCAGCAGCCAACGGTCAACTGAGGGCACTGAAGCTTTCTTT.